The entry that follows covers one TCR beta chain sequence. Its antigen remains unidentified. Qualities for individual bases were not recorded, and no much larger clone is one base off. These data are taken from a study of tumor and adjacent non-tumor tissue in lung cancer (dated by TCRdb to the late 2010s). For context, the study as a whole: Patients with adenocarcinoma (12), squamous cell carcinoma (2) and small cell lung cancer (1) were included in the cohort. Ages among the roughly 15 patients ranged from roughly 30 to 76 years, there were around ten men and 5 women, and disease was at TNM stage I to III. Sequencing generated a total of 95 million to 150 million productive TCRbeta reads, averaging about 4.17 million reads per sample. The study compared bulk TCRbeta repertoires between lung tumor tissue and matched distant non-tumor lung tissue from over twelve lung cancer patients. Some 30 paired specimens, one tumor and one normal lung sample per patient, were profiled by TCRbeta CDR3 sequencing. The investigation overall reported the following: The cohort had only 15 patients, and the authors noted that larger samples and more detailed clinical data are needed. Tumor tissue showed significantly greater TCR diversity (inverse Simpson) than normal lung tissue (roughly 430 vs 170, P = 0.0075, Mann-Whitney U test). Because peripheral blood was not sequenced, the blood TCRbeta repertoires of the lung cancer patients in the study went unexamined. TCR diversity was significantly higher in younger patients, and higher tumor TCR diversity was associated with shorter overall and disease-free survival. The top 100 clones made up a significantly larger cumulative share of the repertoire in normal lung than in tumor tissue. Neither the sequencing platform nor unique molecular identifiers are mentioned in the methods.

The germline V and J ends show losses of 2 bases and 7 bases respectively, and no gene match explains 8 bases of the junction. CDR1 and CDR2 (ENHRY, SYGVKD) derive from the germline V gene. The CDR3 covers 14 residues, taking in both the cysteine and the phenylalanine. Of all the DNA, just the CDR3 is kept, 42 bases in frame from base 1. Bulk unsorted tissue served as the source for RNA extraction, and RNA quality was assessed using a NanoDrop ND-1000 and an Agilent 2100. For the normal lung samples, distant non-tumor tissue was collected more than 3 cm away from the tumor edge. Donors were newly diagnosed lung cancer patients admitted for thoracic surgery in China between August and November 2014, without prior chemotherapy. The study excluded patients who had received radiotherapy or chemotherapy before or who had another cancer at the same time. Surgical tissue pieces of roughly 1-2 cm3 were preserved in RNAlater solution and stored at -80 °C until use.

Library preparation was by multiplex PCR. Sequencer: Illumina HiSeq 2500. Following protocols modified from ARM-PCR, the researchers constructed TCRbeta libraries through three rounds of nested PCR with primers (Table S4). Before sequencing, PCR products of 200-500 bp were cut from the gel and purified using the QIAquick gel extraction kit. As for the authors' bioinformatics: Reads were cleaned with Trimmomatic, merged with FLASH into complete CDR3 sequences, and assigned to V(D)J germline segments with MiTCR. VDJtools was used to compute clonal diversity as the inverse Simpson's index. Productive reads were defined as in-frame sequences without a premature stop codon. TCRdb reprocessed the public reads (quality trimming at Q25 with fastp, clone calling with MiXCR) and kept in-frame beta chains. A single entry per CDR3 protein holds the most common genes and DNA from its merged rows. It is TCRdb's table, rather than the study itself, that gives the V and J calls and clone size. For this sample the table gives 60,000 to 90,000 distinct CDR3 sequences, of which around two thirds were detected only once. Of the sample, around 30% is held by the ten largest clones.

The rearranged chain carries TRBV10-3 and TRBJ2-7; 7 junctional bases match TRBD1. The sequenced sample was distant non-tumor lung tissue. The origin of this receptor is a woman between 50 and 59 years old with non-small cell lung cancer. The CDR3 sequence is CAISEPTGNGEQYF. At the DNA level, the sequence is TGTGCCATCAGTGAGCCGACAGGGAACGGGGAGCAGTACTTC.